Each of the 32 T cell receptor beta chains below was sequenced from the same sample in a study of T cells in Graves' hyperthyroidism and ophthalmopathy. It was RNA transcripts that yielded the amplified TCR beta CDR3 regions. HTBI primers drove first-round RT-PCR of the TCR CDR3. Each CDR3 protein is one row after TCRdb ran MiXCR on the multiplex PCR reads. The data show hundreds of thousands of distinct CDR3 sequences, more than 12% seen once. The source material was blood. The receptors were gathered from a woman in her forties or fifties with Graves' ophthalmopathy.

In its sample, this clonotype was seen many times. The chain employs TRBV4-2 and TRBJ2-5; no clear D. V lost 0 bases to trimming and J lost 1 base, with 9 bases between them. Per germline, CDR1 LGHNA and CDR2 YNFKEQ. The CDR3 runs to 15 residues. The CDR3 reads CASSQDTNSQETQYF. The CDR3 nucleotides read TGTGCCAGCAGCCAAGATACGAACAGCCAAGAGACCCAGTACTTC.

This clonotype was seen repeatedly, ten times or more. The CDR3 nucleotides are TGTGCCAGCAGCCCTCCCGACGCATCCTACAATGAGCAGTTCTTC. It codes for CASSPPDASYNEQFF. This chain joins TRBV7-9 and TRBJ2-1; D is unclear. Trimming removed 5 bases at V and 1 base at J, with 12 bases between. Per the germline V gene, CDR1 is SEHNR and CDR2 is FQNEAQ (reference sequence). This CDR3 comprises 15 residues.

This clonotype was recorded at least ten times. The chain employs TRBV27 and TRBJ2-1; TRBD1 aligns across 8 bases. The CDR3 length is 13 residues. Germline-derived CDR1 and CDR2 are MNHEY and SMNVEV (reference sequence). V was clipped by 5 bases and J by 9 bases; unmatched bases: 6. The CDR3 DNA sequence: TGTGCCAGCAGTGACAGGGGCATGAGTGAGCAGTTCTTC. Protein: CASSDRGMSEQFF.

The CDR3 DNA follows: TGCAGCGCTGCTGGGGAGGATGGCTACACCTTC. Its translation is CSAAGEDGYTF. V is TRBV29-1 and J is TRBJ1-2; D gene uncertain. The germline gives CDR1 SQVTM, CDR2 ANQGSEA. Between the trimmed V and J ends, which lost 7 bases and 6 bases, there was a span of 12 bases. This CDR3 spans 11 amino acids.

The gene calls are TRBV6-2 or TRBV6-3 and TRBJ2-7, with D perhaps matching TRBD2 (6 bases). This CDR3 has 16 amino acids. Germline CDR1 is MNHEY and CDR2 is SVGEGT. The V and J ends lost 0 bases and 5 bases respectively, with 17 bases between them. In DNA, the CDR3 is TGTGCCAGCAGTTACTCCATAGCGGTCGGCACCGACGAGCAGTACTTC. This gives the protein CASSYSIAVGTDEQYF.

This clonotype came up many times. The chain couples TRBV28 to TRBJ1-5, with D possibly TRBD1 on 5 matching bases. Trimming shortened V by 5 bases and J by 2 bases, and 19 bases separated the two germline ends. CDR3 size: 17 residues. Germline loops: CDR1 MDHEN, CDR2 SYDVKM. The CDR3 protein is CASSPGLGQGGNQPQHF. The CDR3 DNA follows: TGTGCCAGCAGTCCCGGCCTTGGCCAGGGCGGCAATCAGCCCCAGCATTTT.

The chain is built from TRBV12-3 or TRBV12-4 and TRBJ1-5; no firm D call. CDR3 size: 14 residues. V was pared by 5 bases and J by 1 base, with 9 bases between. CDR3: CASSITRSNQPQHF. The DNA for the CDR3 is TGTGCCAGCAGTATAACTAGGAGCAATCAGCCCCAGCATTTT.

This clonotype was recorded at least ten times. This CDR3 is CASSLSGRSNQPQHF. The CDR3 DNA follows: TGTGCCAGCAGTTTATCGGGTCGGAGCAATCAGCCCCAGCATTTT. The chain links TRBV12-3 or TRBV12-4 to TRBJ1-5, with D uncertain. This CDR3 is 15 amino acids long. V was pared by 2 bases and J by 1 base, with 9 bases between.

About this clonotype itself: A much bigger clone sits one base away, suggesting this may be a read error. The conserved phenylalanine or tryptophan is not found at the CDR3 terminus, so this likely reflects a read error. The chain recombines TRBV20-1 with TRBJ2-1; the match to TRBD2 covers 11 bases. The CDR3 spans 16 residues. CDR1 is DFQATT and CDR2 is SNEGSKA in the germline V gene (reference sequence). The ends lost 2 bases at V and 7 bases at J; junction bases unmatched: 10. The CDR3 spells CSARPSLAGGGNEQFL. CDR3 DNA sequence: TGCAGTGCTAGACCTTCCCTAGCGGGAGGAGGGAATGAGCAGTTCCTC.

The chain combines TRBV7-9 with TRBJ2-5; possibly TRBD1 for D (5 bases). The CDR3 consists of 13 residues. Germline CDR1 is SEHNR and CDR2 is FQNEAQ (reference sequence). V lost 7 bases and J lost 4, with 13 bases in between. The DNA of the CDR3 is TGTGCCAGCATCCCCGCAAGGGGAGAGACCCAGTACTTC. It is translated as CASIPARGETQYF.

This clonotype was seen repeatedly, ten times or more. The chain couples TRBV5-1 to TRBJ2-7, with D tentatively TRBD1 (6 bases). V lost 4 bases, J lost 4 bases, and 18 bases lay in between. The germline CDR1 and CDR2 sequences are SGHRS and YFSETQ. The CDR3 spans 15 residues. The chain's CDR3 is CASSQGTRDLYEQYF. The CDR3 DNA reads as TGCGCCAGCAGCCAAGGGACAAGGGATTTATACGAGCAGTACTTC.

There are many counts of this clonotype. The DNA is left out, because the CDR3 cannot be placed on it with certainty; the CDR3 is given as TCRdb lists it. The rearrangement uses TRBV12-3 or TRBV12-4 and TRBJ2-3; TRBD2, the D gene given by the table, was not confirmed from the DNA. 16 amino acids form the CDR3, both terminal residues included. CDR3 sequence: CASSFWRSGTTDTQYF.

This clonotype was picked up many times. In DNA form, the CDR3 reads TGTGCCAGCAGCTCCAAAATGGGGAACTCCTACAATGAGCAGTTCTTC. This gives the protein CASSSKMGNSYNEQFF. The chain is built from TRBV7-8 and TRBJ2-1, with unresolved D. V shed 4 bases and J shed 0 bases, with 13 bases lying between them. Germline CDR1 reads SGHVS; CDR2 reads FQNEAQ. The length of the CDR3 is 16 residues.

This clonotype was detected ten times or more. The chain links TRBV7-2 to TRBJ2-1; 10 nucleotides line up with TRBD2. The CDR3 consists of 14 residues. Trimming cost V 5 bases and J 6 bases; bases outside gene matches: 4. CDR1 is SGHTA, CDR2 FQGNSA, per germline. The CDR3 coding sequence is TGTGCCAGCAGCCGACCTAGCGGGAGCAATGAGCAGTTCTTC. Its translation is CASSRPSGSNEQFF.

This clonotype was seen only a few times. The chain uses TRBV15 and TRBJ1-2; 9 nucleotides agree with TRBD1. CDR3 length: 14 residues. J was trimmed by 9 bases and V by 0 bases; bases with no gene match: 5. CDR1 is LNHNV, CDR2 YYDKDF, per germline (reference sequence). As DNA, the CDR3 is TGTGCCACCAGCAGAGAAGGGACAGGGCTCAGCTACACCTTC. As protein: CATSREGTGLSYTF.

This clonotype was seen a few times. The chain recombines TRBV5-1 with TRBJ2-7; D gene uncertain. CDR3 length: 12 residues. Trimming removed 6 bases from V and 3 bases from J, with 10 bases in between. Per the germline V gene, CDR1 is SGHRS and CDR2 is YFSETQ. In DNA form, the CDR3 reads TGCGCCAGCACTGGCGGCGGCTACGAGCAGTACTTC. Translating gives CASTGGGYEQYF.

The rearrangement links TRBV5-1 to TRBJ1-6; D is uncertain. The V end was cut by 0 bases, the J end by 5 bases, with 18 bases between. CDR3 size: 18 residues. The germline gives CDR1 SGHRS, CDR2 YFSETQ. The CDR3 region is CASSLGHKKSADNSPLHF. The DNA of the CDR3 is TGCGCCAGCAGCTTGGGACACAAAAAGTCGGCGGATAATTCACCCCTCCACTTT.

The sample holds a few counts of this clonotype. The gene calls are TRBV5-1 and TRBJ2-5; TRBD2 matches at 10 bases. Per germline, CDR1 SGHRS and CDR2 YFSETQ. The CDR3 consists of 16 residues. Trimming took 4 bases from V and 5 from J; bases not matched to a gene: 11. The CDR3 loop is CASSPSKREGWETQYF. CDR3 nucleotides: TGCGCCAGCAGCCCCTCGAAGCGGGAGGGTTGGGAGACCCAGTACTTC.

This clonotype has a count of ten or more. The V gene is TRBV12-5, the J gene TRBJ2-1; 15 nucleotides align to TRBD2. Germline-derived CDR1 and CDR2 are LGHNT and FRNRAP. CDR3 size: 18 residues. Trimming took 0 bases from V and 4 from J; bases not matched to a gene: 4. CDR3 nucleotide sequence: TGTGCTAGTGGTTTGGTCGGACTAGCGGGAGGGATATACAATGAGCAGTTCTTC. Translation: CASGLVGLAGGIYNEQFF.

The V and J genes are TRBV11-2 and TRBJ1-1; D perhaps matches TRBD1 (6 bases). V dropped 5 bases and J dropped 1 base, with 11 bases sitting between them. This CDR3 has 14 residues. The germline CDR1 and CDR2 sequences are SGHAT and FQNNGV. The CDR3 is CASSPWDTNTEAFF. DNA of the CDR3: TGTGCCAGCAGCCCATGGGACACGAACACTGAAGCTTTCTTT.

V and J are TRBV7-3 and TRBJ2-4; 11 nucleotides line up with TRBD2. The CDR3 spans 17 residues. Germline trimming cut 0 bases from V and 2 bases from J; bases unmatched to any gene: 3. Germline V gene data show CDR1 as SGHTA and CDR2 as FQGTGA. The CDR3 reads CASSLTLAGGPKNIQYF. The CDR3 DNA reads TGTGCCAGCAGCTTAACCCTAGCGGGAGGCCCCAAAAACATTCAGTACTTC. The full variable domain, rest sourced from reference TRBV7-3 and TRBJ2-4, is GAGVSQTPSNKVTEKGKYVELRCDPISGHTALYWYRQSLGQGPEFLIYFQGTGAADDSGLPNDRFFAVRPEGSVSTLKIQRTERGDSAVYLCASSLTLAGGPKNIQYFGAGTRLSVL.

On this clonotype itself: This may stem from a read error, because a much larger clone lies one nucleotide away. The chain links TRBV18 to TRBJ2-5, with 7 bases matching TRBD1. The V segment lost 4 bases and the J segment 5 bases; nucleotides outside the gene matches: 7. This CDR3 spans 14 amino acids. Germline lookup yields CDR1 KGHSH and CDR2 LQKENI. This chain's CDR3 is CASSRDLTGETQYF. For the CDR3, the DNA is TGTGCCAGCTCACGGGACCTGACAGGGGAGACCCAGTACTTC.

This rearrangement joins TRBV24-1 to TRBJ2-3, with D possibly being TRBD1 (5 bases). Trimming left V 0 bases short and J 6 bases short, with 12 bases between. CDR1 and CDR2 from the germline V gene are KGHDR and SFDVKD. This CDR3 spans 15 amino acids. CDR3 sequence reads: CATSDLTQGADTQYF. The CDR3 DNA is TGTGCCACCAGTGATTTGACCCAGGGTGCGGATACGCAGTATTTT.

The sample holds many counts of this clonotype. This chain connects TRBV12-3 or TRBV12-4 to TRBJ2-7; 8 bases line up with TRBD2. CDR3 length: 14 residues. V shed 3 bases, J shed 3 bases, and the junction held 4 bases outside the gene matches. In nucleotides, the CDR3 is TGTGCCAGCAGTTTGCTAACTAGCGGCTACGAGCAGTACTTC. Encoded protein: CASSLLTSGYEQYF.

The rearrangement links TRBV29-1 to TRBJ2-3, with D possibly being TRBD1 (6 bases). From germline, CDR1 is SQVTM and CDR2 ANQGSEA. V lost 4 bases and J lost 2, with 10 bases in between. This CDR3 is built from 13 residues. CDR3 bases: TGCAGCGTTGGGACAGTCCACACAGATACGCAGTATTTT. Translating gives CSVGTVHTDTQYF.

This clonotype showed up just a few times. This chain's CDR3 is CSAEKEGTDTQYF. In nucleotides, the CDR3 is TGCAGTGCCGAGAAGGAGGGTACAGATACGCAGTATTTT. The chain recombines TRBV20-1 with TRBJ2-3; D perhaps matches TRBD2 (6 bases). Germline CDR1 reads DFQATT; CDR2 reads SNEGSKA (reference sequence). This CDR3 has 13 amino acids. Trimming left V 6 bases short and J 3 bases short, with 13 bases between.

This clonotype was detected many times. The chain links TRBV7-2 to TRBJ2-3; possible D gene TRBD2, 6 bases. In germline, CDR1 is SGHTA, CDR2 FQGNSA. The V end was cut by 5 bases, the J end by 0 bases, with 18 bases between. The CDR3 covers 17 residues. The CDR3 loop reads CASSHRVGGTSTDTQYF. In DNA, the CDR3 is TGTGCCAGCAGCCACCGTGTCGGGGGAACTAGCACAGATACGCAGTATTTT.

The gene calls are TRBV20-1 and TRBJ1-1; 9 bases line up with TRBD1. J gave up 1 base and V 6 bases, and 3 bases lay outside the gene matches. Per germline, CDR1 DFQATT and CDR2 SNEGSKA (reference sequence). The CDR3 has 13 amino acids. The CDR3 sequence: CSADRGKNTEAFF. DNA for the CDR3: TGCAGTGCGGACAGGGGCAAGAACACTGAAGCTTTCTTT.

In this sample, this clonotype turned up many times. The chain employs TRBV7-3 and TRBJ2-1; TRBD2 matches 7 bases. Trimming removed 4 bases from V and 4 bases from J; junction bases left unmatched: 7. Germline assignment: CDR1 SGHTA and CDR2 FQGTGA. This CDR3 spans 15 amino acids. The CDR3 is CASSYGASGYNEQFF. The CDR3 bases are TGTGCCAGCAGCTACGGGGCTAGCGGTTACAATGAGCAGTTCTTC. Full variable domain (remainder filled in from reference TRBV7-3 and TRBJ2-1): GAGVSQTPSNKVTEKGKYVELRCDPISGHTALYWYRQSLGQGPEFLIYFQGTGAADDSGLPNDRFFAVRPEGSVSTLKIQRTERGDSAVYLCASSYGASGYNEQFFGPGTRLTVL.

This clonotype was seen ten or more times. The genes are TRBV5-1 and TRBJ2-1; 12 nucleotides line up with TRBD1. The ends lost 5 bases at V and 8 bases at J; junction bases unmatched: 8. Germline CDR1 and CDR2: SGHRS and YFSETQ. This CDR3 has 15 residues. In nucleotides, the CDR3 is TGCGCCAGCAGTCCGGGACAGGGGGCCGTTGATGAGCAGTTCTTC. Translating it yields CASSPGQGAVDEQFF.

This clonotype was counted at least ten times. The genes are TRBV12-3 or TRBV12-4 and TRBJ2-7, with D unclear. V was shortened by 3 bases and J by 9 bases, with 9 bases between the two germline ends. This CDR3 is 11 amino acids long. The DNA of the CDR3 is TGTGCCAGCAGTTTGAACGGTGGGCAGTACTTC. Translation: CASSLNGGQYF.

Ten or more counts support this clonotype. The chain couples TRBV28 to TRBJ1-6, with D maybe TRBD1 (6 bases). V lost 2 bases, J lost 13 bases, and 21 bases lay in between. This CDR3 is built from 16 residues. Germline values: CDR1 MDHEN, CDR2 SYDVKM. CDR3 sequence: CASSLTRGGERLPLHF. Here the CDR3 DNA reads TGTGCCAGCAGTTTAACCAGGGGCGGGGAAAGACTTCCCCTCCACTTT.